The 21 T cell receptor beta chains below all came from one sample that was sequenced in a study of T-cell memory formation after mild COVID-19. TCRdb analysed the 5' RACE reads with MiXCR anew, one entry per CDR3 protein. This sample has tens of thousands of distinct CDR3 sequences, with 11% to 15% found just once. Sequenced material: PBMCs or a T cell subset sorted from them (not recorded which). The receptors were sampled from an adult woman who had mild COVID-19 (a few samples of this study predate the infection). Cell type and time point are not known.

The chain recombines TRBV24-1 with TRBJ1-1; D may be TRBD1 (5 bases). The V gene's germline CDR1 is KGHDR and CDR2 SFDVKD. V was pared by 0 bases and J by 1 base, with 17 bases between. The length of the CDR3 is 18 residues. CDR3 in amino acids: CATSDLGFRWGGNTEAFF. As DNA, the CDR3 is TGTGCCACCAGTGATTTGGGATTTAGGTGGGGGGGGAACACTGAAGCTTTCTTT.

This clonotype came up a few times. As DNA, the CDR3 is TGTGCCAGCAGCTTAGGGAGAACTGAAGCTTTCTTT. Its translation: CASSLGRTEAFF. The V gene is TRBV7-9, the J gene TRBJ1-1; D is ambiguous. Germline CDR1 reads SEHNR; CDR2 reads FQNEAQ (reference sequence). Trimming removed 1 base at V and 5 bases at J, with 5 bases between. This CDR3 is built from 12 residues. The full variable domain, rest sourced from reference TRBV7-9 and TRBJ1-1, is DTGVSQNPRHKITKRGQNVTFRCDPISEHNRLYWYRQTLGQGPEFLTYFQNEAQLEKSRLLSDRFSAERPKGSFSTLEIQRTEQGDSAMYLCASSLGRTEAFFGQGTRLTVV.

A few counts support this clonotype. The V call is TRBV25-1, the J call TRBJ2-5; 8 nucleotides agree with TRBD1. Trimming cost V 1 base and J 7 bases; bases outside gene matches: 11. The germline V gene has CDR1 MGHDK and CDR2 SYGVNS. The CDR3 sequence is 16 residues long. The CDR3 spells CASSESRQGPEWTQYF. The CDR3 DNA reads TGTGCCAGCAGTGAATCGAGACAGGGGCCAGAGTGGACCCAGTACTTC.

The chain couples TRBV9 to TRBJ2-1; 10 bases align to TRBD2. The V segment lost 3 bases and the J segment 3 bases; nucleotides outside the gene matches: 6. Per the germline V gene, CDR1 is SGDLS and CDR2 is YYNGEE. The CDR3 runs to 16 residues. The CDR3: CASSARTSGDYNEQFF. CDR3 bases: TGTGCCAGCAGCGCCCGAACTAGCGGGGACTACAATGAGCAGTTCTTC.

This clonotype was seen more than once but under ten times. The chain is built from TRBV13 and TRBJ2-7; D is undetermined. Trimming pared 1 base from V and 1 base from J, leaving 5 bases between. This CDR3 has 13 amino acids. The germline gives CDR1 PRHDT, CDR2 FYEKMQ (reference sequence). The CDR3 loop reads CASSLASSYEQYF. The CDR3 DNA follows: TGTGCCAGCAGCTTAGCGTCTTCCTACGAGCAGTACTTC.

DNA for the CDR3: TGTGCCAGCAGTTTCCCATTAGGGAATCAGCCCCAGCATTTT. Its translation: CASSFPLGNQPQHF. The genes are TRBV12-3 or TRBV12-4 and TRBJ1-5; D is unresolved. Trimming left V 3 bases short and J 4 bases short, with 10 bases between. This CDR3 comprises 14 residues.

V and J are TRBV10-2 and TRBJ2-5, with 9 bases that match TRBD2. The CDR3 extends over 17 amino acids. The trim removed 0 bases at V and 7 bases at J, leaving 12 bases unmatched. In germline, CDR1 is WSHSY, CDR2 SAAADI. The CDR3 here is CASSESPSGRNKGTQYF. In DNA form, the CDR3 reads TGCGCCAGCAGTGAGTCGCCCAGCGGGAGGAATAAAGGGACCCAGTACTTC.

The chain uses TRBV4-3 and TRBJ2-7; a possible D gene is TRBD2 (6 bases). CDR1 and CDR2 (germline): LGHNA, YSLEER. This CDR3 contains 15 residues. V lost 0 bases, J lost 4 bases, and 13 bases lay in between. The CDR3, as DNA: TGCGCCAGCAGCCAAGATCGTTGGGGGAGGTACGAGCAGTACTTC. Translation gives CASSQDRWGRYEQYF.

Written as DNA, the CDR3 is TGTGCCATCAGTGATCCAGGGGTCAGCCACGAGCAGTACTTC. Its protein product is CAISDPGVSHEQYF. This chain links TRBV10-3 with TRBJ2-7; D is perhaps TRBD1 (6 bases). Trimming removed 3 bases at V and 5 bases at J, with 14 bases between. The CDR3 totals 14 residues. The germline V gene encodes CDR1 ENHRY and CDR2 SYGVKD.

The rearrangement joins TRBV15 to TRBJ2-4; 10 nucleotides align to TRBD1. V trimming: 5 bases; J trimming: 2 bases; junction bases outside the gene matches: 12. Germline-derived CDR1 and CDR2 are LNHNV and YYDKDF (reference sequence). This CDR3 contains 18 residues. DNA of the CDR3: TGTGCCACCAGCGAGACAGGGGGCACGATGGTGACCAAAAACATTCAGTACTTC. Protein: CATSETGGTMVTKNIQYF.

The chain is built from TRBV7-9 and TRBJ2-7; TRBD2 might be the D (5 bases). The CDR3 length is 15 residues. Germline V gene lookup returns CDR1 SEHNR and CDR2 FQNEAQ (reference sequence). V lost 5 bases and J lost 3, with 17 bases in between. CDR3 sequence reads: CASSGGLGPHYEQYF. DNA of the CDR3: TGTGCCAGCAGCGGAGGTCTAGGGCCTCACTACGAGCAGTACTTC.

A few counts support this clonotype. This chain joins TRBV11-2 and TRBJ2-1, with TRBD2 matching over 10 bases. The CDR3 runs to 16 residues. The germline V gene has CDR1 SGHAT and CDR2 FQNNGV. Trimming removed 5 bases from V and 5 bases from J; junction bases left unmatched: 9. The CDR3 DNA is TGTGCCAGCAGCCCAACCCCCGGGACTAGCGACAATGAGCAGTTCTTC. Protein: CASSPTPGTSDNEQFF.

The chain has TRBV4-1 and TRBJ2-2, with D hard to call. In germline, CDR1 is MGHRA, CDR2 YSYEKL. This CDR3 has 14 residues. Trimming removed 2 bases from V and 3 bases from J, with 7 bases in between. The CDR3 is CASSQLEHTGELFF. The CDR3 DNA is TGCGCCAGCAGCCAATTAGAGCACACCGGGGAGCTGTTTTTT.

The chain carries TRBV7-9 and TRBJ2-2; TRBD2 is a possible D gene (6 bases). The germline gives CDR1 SEHNR, CDR2 FQNEAQ (reference sequence). This CDR3 comprises 16 residues. Trimming stripped 4 bases from V and 3 bases from J, with 15 bases between. CDR3 sequence: CASSSPEREHTGELFF. The CDR3, as DNA: TGTGCCAGCAGCTCCCCGGAACGGGAGCACACCGGGGAGCTGTTTTTT.

The V gene is TRBV9, the J gene TRBJ2-1, with a tentative D call TRBD1 (6 bases). V was trimmed by 4 bases and J by 6 bases, leaving 11 bases between them. The germline CDR1 and CDR2 sequences are SGDLS and YYNGEE. The CDR3 has 13 amino acids. The DNA for the CDR3 is TGTGCCAGCAGCACGGACAGTCCCAATGAGCAGTTCTTC. Its protein product is CASSTDSPNEQFF. Full variable domain (remainder filled in from reference TRBV9 and TRBJ2-1): DSGVTQTPKHLITATGQRVTLRCSPRSGDLSVYWYQQSLDQGLQFLIQYYNGEERAKGNILERFSAQQFPDLHSELNLSSLELGDSALYFCASSTDSPNEQFFGPGTRLTVL.

This clonotype has just a few counts. The chain couples TRBV12-3 or TRBV12-4 to TRBJ1-5; TRBD1 might be the D (5 bases). Deletions cut 8 bases from V and 3 bases from J, with 20 bases between. CDR3 length equals 16 residues. The CDR3 loop is CASRGGADKVNQPQHF. CDR3 DNA: TGTGCCAGCCGGGGGGGAGCGGACAAGGTCAATCAGCCCCAGCATTTT.

This sequence joins TRBV20-1 and TRBJ2-5, with 11 positions matching TRBD2. This CDR3 spans 15 amino acids. Germline CDR1 DFQATT, CDR2 SNEGSKA (reference sequence). V lost 3 bases to trimming and J lost 9 bases; unmatched junction nucleotides: 12. In nucleotides, the CDR3 is TGCAGTGCTAGGGAACTAGCGGGAGCTACCCGGGCCCAGTACTTC. Translating it yields CSARELAGATRAQYF.

The sample holds a few counts of this clonotype. This sequence joins TRBV11-2 and TRBJ1-2, with 8 bases matching TRBD1. V lost 5 bases and J lost 0; bases outside the gene matches: 11. The length of the CDR3 is 17 residues. Germline V lookup: CDR1 SGHAT, CDR2 FQNNGV. For the CDR3, the DNA is TGTGCCAGCAGCCCCCTGGACAGGGCGACATCTAACTATGGCTACACCTTC. Its protein product is CASSPLDRATSNYGYTF.

This clonotype was counted a few times. V is TRBV12-3 or TRBV12-4 and J is TRBJ1-2; D gene unclear. This CDR3 has 14 residues. Trimming removed 7 bases at V and 3 bases at J, with 15 bases between. The CDR3 sequence: CASKITTDYYGYTF. CDR3 DNA: TGTGCCAGCAAAATTACGACCGACTACTATGGCTACACCTTC.

The chain recombines TRBV4-1 with TRBJ2-7; 7 nucleotides match TRBD2. This CDR3 spans 14 amino acids. The junction had 6 bases not matched to a gene; V was cut back by 2 bases and J by 5 bases. The V gene's germline CDR1 is MGHRA and CDR2 YSYEKL. Here the CDR3 DNA reads TGCGCCAGCAGCCAAACTAGCGAGACTGACGAGCAGTACTTC. It codes for CASSQTSETDEQYF.

The V and J genes are TRBV30 and TRBJ2-2; unclear D gene. The CDR3 totals 15 residues. V lost 0 bases and J lost 3, with 11 bases in between. Germline-derived CDR1 and CDR2 are GTSNPN and SVGIG (reference sequence). CDR3 protein: CAWSVTSRDTGELFF. The CDR3 nucleotides are TGTGCCTGGAGTGTAACCTCCCGGGACACCGGGGAGCTGTTTTTT.